The clone carrying this TCR beta chain was counted only a few times. Clones were read by immunoSEQ multiplex PCR, and TCRdb kept only the in-frame ones, dropping some. The data hold about 1.1 million clones, with approximately 75% observed a single time. The data originate from a study of shared clonotypes between healthy human individuals. Study as a whole: A couple of women and a few men aged 18 to 49 served as donors. The study used three CD4 naive, three CD4 memory, two CD8 naive and one CD8 memory plate per donor.

V was pared by 5 bases and J by 4 bases, with 12 bases of the junction left unmatched. The CDR3 has 16 amino acids. The germline gives CDR1 LNHDA, CDR2 SQIVND (reference sequence). The origin of this receptor is a man between 18 and 35 years old in good health. Some clones in this sample may be carry-over from other donors' samples. The gene calls are TRBV19 and TRBJ1-1, with TRBD1 matching over 8 bases. What was sequenced was memory CD4+ T cells from PBMCs. The subset denotes: CD45RA-negative fraction. Here the CDR3 DNA reads TGTGCCAGTAGTGGGACAGGTCGACGCCCTAGCACTGAAGCTTTCTTT. It translates to CASSGTGRRPSTEAFF.